The clone carrying this T cell receptor beta chain was observed a handful of times. Its antigen is as yet unknown. It was with a sample-barcoded 5' primer and a J-beta primer mix that a second PCR of roughly 6 to 12 cycles was run. Each cDNA molecule received a tag from a template-switch adaptor that had 12 random nucleotides. From each sample, at least 3 million paired-end reads containing CDR3 were obtained. TCRdb reanalysed the 5' RACE reads using MiXCR and keeps one entry per CDR3 protein. The table includes about 670,000 distinct CDR3 sequences, approximately 52% detected once. The authors isolated at least 7 million PBMCs per sample. The sample belongs to a study of blood T cells in healthy people across ages. Germline V gene lookup returns CDR1 MGHDK and CDR2 SYGVNS. The V end was cut by 3 bases, the J end by 1 base, with 10 bases between. This CDR3 region has 14 residues. Study conclusions and caveats: Per million T cells, TCR beta diversity dropped roughly linearly as age increased.

The sequencing sample was made of blood. The chain employs TRBV25-1 and TRBJ2-7, with D tentatively TRBD2 (6 bases). The receptor was isolated from an elderly woman in good health. CDR3 sequence (DNA): TGTGCCAGCAGTGATGGGGGGTTTTCCTACGAGCAGTACTTC. This translates into CASSDGGFSYEQYF.